This T cell receptor (beta chain) was observed in a study of T-cell reconstitution after alpha-beta-depleted transplantation in children. Construction of the TCRbeta library involved unique molecular identifiers. TCRdb ran MiXCR on the PCR reads and lists one entry per CDR3 protein. This sample has 700,000 to 950,000 distinct CDR3 sequences, with about 15% found just once. There are a few counts of this clonotype. As yet, its antigen is unknown. Overall study results and limits: It was newly produced T cells that mostly accounted for T-cell counts and diversity one year after transplant. There were reportedly several hundred expanded graft clones from which alpha-beta T cells came about two months after transplant. The study traced high day-60 TCRbeta diversity in some patients to surviving recipient T cells and thymic progenitors.

The specimen was PBMCs, mostly from graft donor cells, collected 360 days after TCRalphabeta/CD19-depleted stem cell transplant. This sequence was found in a male patient younger than 18 who had a stem cell transplant for acute lymphoblastic leukemia, so the T cells may come from the graft donor.

The CDR3 DNA follows: TGCGCCAGCTTGTCTTTAATCTACGAGCAGTACTTC. It codes for CASLSLIYEQYF. The J gene is TRBJ2-7, the V gene TRBV10-2; D gene unclear. The CDR3 runs to 12 residues. In germline, CDR1 is WSHSY, CDR2 SAAADI. Trimming pared 8 bases from V and 3 bases from J, leaving 11 bases between.